These 9 T cell receptor beta chains originate from one sample sequenced in a study of beta chain features in type 1 diabetes. Study-wide results and limits: People with Type 1 diabetes carried modestly yet significantly shorter TCRB CDR3s in all four CD4+ subsets.

cDNA synthesis used the whole RNA isolate, giving expressed TCRB sequences. Profiled with immunoSEQ multiplex PCR; TCRdb holds only in-frame clones, not every one. The sample has roughly 350,000 clones, roughly a tenth seen once; the top ten hold roughly 0.6%. The antigens for these receptors are not known. The source material was central memory CD4+ T cells from blood. All receptors come from a man under 40 with type 1 diabetes.

There are a few counts of this clone. A much larger clone lies one base from this, so it may be a read error. The rearrangement joins TRBV2 to TRBJ2-5, with D maybe TRBD2 (6 bases). The germline gives CDR1 SNHLY, CDR2 FYNNEI. There are 13 residues in the CDR3. V was clipped by 6 bases and J by 2 bases, with 10 bases between them. The CDR3 spells CASRRDFQETQYF. The DNA for the CDR3 is TGTGCCAGCAGACGGGACTTTCAAGAGACCCAGTACTTC.

A few counts support this clone. The rearrangement joins TRBV4-1 to TRBJ1-2; D unclear. With 0 bases removed from V and 0 bases from J, the gap between germline ends came to 5 bases. CDR3 size: 14 residues. In germline, CDR1 is MGHRA, CDR2 YSYEKL. In DNA, the CDR3 is TGCGCCAGCAGCCAAGACCCAGCTAACTATGGCTACACCTTC. Its protein is CASSQDPANYGYTF.

The chain is built from TRBV4-1 and TRBJ2-7; D remains unclear. From germline, CDR1 is MGHRA and CDR2 YSYEKL. The CDR3 consists of 15 residues. V was cut by 0 bases and J by 3 bases, with 12 bases left in between. CDR3 amino acids: CASSQDSQQYYEQYF. The CDR3 DNA reads TGCGCCAGCAGCCAAGATAGTCAACAGTACTACGAGCAGTACTTC.

This sequence joins TRBV4-3 and TRBJ2-2; D is undetermined. The CDR3 sequence is 15 residues long. Germline assignment: CDR1 LGHNA and CDR2 YSLEER. V was trimmed by 0 bases and J by 6 bases, leaving 11 bases between them. DNA for the CDR3: TGCGCCAGCAGCCAAGATGCGCAGAGGCCCGGGGAGCTGTTTTTT. Amino acids: CASSQDAQRPGELFF.

Details on this clone: Within the sample, other DNA sequences also encode this same CDR3. The rearrangement uses TRBV4-1 and TRBJ2-3; D call uncertain. V was clipped by 0 bases and J by 2 bases, with 3 bases between them. The CDR3 spans 13 residues. The germline V gene has CDR1 MGHRA and CDR2 YSYEKL. CDR3 region: CASSQESTDTQYF. The CDR3 DNA follows: TGCGCCAGCAGCCAAGAATCCACAGATACGCAGTATTTT.

The chain carries TRBV10-2 and TRBJ1-2; 7 positions agree with TRBD1. V lost 3 bases, J lost 1 base, and 5 bases stayed unmatched. CDR3 length equals 15 residues. The V gene's germline CDR1 is WSHSY and CDR2 SAAADI. CDR3 bases: TGCGCCAGCAGTGATAATAGGGGGCGTAACTATGGCTACACCTTC. It translates to CASSDNRGRNYGYTF.

DNA for the CDR3: TGTGCCAGCAGCCCGGACTACAATGAGCAGTTCTTC. This encodes CASSPDYNEQFF. The V and J genes are TRBV11-3 and TRBJ2-1, with D uncertain. This CDR3 comprises 12 residues. Germline V gene data show CDR1 as SGHNT and CDR2 as YENEEA. The germline V and J ends were trimmed by 5 bases and 3 bases, with 5 bases remaining between them.

This clone was seen more than once but under ten times. J is TRBJ1-1 and V is TRBV7-2, with D perhaps matching TRBD1 (6 bases). Germline CDR1 SGHTA, CDR2 FQGNSA. CDR3 length: 12 residues. The V end was cut by 8 bases, the J end by 7 bases, with 14 bases between. CDR3 DNA: TGTGCCAGCGGCAACGTAGGGGGTGAAGCTTTCTTT. It yields the protein CASGNVGGEAFF.

Only a few counts were recorded for this clone. The J gene is TRBJ2-5, the V gene TRBV5-4; the D gene is possibly TRBD1 (6 bases). CDR3 size: 17 residues. Germline assignment: CDR1 SGHNT and CDR2 YYREEE (reference sequence). The V end lost 4 bases, the J end lost 4 bases, and 23 bases lay between the germline ends. The CDR3 coding sequence is TGTGCCAGCAGCCAAGGCCAAGCCGACCGAGGGGGAGAGACCCAGTACTTC. It is translated as CASSQGQADRGGETQYF.